This record covers a single TCR beta chain. Its antigen is unidentified. V gave up 4 bases and J gave up 1 base; unmatched junction bases: 5. There are 15 residues in the CDR3. Germline assignment: CDR1 SGHRS and CDR2 YFSETQ. Produced via immunoSEQ multiplex PCR; TCRdb's table is partial and in-frame only. The sample records fewer than 200,000 clones, about 89% being singletons. This record comes from a study of cytomegalovirus exposure and HLA in healthy donors. Study outcomes and limitations: A few of the chains that were CMV-associated were confirmed in vitro to be specific for CMV antigens. Reported results showed that the classifier diagnosed cytomegalovirus status with high specificity and sensitivity. The dataset shows that most TCR sequences were rare, while some public TCRs occurred in many donors.

It was the approximately 130-subject validation cohort, separate from the approximately 700-subject first cohort, to which the donors belonged. The sequenced sample was PBMCs. The receptor was derived from a young man in good health and CMV-seropositive. V and J are TRBV5-1 and TRBJ1-1, with 9 bases that match TRBD1. CDR3 in amino acids: CASSIWTGENTEAFF. CDR3 DNA sequence: TGCGCCAGCAGCATCTGGACAGGGGAGAACACTGAAGCTTTCTTT.